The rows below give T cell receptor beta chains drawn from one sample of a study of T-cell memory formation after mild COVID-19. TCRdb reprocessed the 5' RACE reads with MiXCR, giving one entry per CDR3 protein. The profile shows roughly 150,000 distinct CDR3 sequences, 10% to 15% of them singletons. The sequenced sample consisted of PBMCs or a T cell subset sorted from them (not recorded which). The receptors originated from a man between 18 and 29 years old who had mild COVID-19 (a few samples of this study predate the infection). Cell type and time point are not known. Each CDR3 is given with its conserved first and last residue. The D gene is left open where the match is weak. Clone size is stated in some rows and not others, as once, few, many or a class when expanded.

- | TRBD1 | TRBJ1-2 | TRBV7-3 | TGTGCCAGCAGCCAAGGGACAGGTGGCTACACCTTC | CASSQGTGGYTF
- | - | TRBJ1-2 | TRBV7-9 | TGTGCCAGCAGCTCTACCGCTAACTATGGCTACACCTTC | CASSSTANYGYTF
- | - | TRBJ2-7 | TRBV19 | TGTGCCAGTAGGAGGGGACCGGGATACGAGCAGTACTTC | CASRRGPGYEQYF
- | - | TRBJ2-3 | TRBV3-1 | TGTGCCAGCAGCCAAGAGGGGGCGCGACTGTTGTATTTT | CASSQEGARLLYF
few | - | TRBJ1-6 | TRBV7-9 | TGTGCCAGCAGCCAGATGGCAGATAATTCACCCCTCCACTTT | CASSQMADNSPLHF
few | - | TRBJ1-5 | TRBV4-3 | TGCGCCAGCAGCCCTGGGGTCTCACTGGGGCTTAATCAGCCCCAGCATTTT | CASSPGVSLGLNQPQHF
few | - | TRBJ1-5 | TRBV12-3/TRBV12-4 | TGTGCCAGCAGGGGCACAGATCAGCCCCAGCATTTT | CASRGTDQPQHF
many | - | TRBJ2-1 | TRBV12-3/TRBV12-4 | TGTGCCAGCAGCCGCCACGGTGTGGGCCGTCTCGGGCAGTTCTTC | CASSRHGVGRLGQFF
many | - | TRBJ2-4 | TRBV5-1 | TGCGCCAGCAGCTTGGGGGCAGGGCTGGCCAAAAACATTCAGTACTTC | CASSLGAGLAKNIQYF
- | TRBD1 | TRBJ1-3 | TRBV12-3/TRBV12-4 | TGTGCCAGCAGCCTAGGGACAGGCTATGTGGTGGGAAACACCATATATTTT | CASSLGTGYVVGNTIYF
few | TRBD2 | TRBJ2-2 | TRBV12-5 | TGTGCTTGTAGCGGGGGGGCCCTAAGGACCGGGGAGCTGTTTTTT | CACSGGALRTGELFF
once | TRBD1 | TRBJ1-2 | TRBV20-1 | TGCAGTGCTAGGGGTACTGGGACAGAACCAACTAACTATGGCTACACCTTC | CSARGTGTEPTNYGYTF
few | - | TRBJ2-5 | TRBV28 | TGTGCCAGCCAGGGGCACCCGAGAGGCGAGACCCAGTACTTC | CASQGHPRGETQYF
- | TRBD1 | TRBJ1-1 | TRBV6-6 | TGTGCCAGCGGCACAGGGACAGGTCCGGCTTTCTTT | CASGTGTGPAFF
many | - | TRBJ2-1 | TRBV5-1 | TGCGCCAGCAGCCAGGGACCGAGCTCCTACAATGAGCAGTTCTTC | CASSQGPSSYNEQFF
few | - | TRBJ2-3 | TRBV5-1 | TGCGCCAGCAGCCGGGGGACTAGCACAGATACGCAGTATTTT | CASSRGTSTDTQYF
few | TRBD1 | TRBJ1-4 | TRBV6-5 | TGTGCCAGCAGTTACCTACCGACAGGGAAGGGCAAACTGTTTTTT | CASSYLPTGKGKLFF
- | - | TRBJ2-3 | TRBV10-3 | TGTGCCATCAGGAAAATGGGGCCAGATACGCAGTATTTT | CAIRKMGPDTQYF
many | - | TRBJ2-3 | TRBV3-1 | TGTGCCAGCAGTCAGGGCGATACGCAGTATTTT | CASSQGDTQYF
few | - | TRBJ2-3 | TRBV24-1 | TGTGCCACCAGTGACGCCAACCCAGATACGCAGTATTTT | CATSDANPDTQYF
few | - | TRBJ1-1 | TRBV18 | TGTGCCAGCTCACCAGACAGCATGAACACTGAAGCTTTCTTT | CASSPDSMNTEAFF
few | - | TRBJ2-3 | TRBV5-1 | TGCGCCAGCAGCTCCGAGGGTCGCCCAGATACGCAGTATTTT | CASSSEGRPDTQYF
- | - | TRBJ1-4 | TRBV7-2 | TGTGCCAGCAGCACCATACGGGATGAAAAACTGTTTTTT | CASSTIRDEKLFF
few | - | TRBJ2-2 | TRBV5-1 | TGCGCCAGCAGCCCCTCCTGGGGCGCGAACACCGGGGAGCTGTTTTTT | CASSPSWGANTGELFF
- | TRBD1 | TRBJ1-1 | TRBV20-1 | TGCAGTGCGGACAGGGGGCGCGGGGGTACCATGAACACTGAAGCTTTCTTT | CSADRGRGGTMNTEAFF
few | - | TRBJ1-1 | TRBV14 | TGTGCCAGCAGCCGGGGTCTGAACACTGAAGCTTTCTTT | CASSRGLNTEAFF
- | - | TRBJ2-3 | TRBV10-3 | TGTGCCATCAGTGAGTCGGGACTGAGCACAGATACGCAGTATTTT | CAISESGLSTDTQYF
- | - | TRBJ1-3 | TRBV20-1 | TGCAGTGCTCTAGACGGCAGCTCTGGAAACACCATATATTTT | CSALDGSSGNTIYF
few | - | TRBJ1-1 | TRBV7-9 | TGTGCCAGCAGCTTAGCGGGAGCCCAAGGGACTGAAGCTTTCTTT | CASSLAGAQGTEAFF
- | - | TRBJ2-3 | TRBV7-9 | TGTGCCAGCAGCTCCACTGGGGTCCTTGATACGCAGTATTTT | CASSSTGVLDTQYF
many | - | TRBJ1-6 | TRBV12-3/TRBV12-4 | TGTGCCAGCAGCAACGCTCTTTTTGGATCACCCCTCCACTTT | CASSNALFGSPLHF